This TCR beta chain originates from a study of blood T cell repertoires in COVID-19. Data came from immunoSEQ multiplex PCR; TCRdb stores just in-frame clones and leaves some out. Of 250,000 to 350,000 clones listed, about 88% were seen once; the top ten hold under 15%. This clone appeared once. Per germline, CDR1 SGHVS and CDR2 FQNEAQ. Trimming stripped 2 bases from V and 6 bases from J, with 8 bases between. CDR3 length: 13 amino acids. Sequenced: peripheral blood. This clonotype originated in a woman aged 60-70 years with acute or convalescent COVID-19. The rearrangement links TRBV7-8 to TRBJ2-1; D uncertain. The chain's CDR3 is CASSLIGGNEQFF. The CDR3 nucleotides read TGTGCCAGCAGCTTAATCGGCGGCAATGAGCAGTTCTTC.